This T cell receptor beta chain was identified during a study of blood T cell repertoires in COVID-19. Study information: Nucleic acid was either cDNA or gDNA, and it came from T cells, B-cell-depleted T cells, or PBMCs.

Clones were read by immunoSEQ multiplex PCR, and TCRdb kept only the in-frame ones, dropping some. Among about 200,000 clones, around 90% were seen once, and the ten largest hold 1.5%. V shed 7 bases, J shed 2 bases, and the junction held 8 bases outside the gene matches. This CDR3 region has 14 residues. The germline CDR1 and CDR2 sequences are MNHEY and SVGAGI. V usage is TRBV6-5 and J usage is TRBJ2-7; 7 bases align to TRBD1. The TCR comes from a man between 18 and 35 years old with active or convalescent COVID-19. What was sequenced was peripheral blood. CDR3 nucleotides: TGTGCCAGCAAGCAAGGGGGCTCCCCCTACGAGCAGTACTTC. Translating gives CASKQGGSPYEQYF.